This TCR beta chain appears in the sequencing data of a study of T cell responses to AZD1222 COVID-19 vaccine. Findings of the study overall: Donors skewed white British and female; clonal diversity was possibly underestimated.

A note on this clone: The antigen is undetermined.

Germline V lookup: CDR1 SGDLS, CDR2 YYNGEE. V was trimmed by 0 bases and J by 5 bases, leaving 8 bases between them. The CDR3 spans 13 residues. The method was immunoSEQ multiplex PCR; TCRdb's version includes in-frame clones alone and lacks a portion of them. This table holds 80,000 to 100,000 clones, around 87% found once. Sequenced here: peripheral blood, sampled 28 days after the second AZD1222 dose. The sequence derives from an adult who received the AZD1222 COVID-19 vaccine. This chain joins TRBV9 and TRBJ2-5; the D is unclear. CDR3 coding DNA: TGTGCCAGCAGCGTAGCACTTTGGGAGACCCAGTACTTC. This gives the protein CASSVALWETQYF.